This entry lists 24 T cell receptor beta chains sequenced from one sample in a study of blood T cell repertoires in COVID-19. Sequencing used immunoSEQ multiplex PCR; TCRdb keeps in-frame clones, though not all of them. The table shows some 270,000 clones, with roughly 82% occurring only once. What was sequenced was peripheral blood. These receptors were obtained from an elderly woman with COVID-19, enrolled during active disease.

The V call is TRBV4-1, the J call TRBJ2-3, with TRBD1 matching over 9 bases. This CDR3 has 15 residues. With 4 bases clipped from V and 3 bases from J, the junction kept 5 bases outside the gene matches. Germline-derived CDR1 and CDR2 are MGHRA and YSYEKL. The CDR3 sequence is CASSLGQGLTDTQYF. The CDR3 DNA follows: TGCGCCAGCAGCCTCGGACAGGGGCTGACAGATACGCAGTATTTT.

CDR3 coding DNA: TGCGCCAGCAGCTTCTCGGACCGGGGAGGCACTGAAGCTTTCTTT. This gives the protein CASSFSDRGGTEAFF. The rearrangement links TRBV5-1 to TRBJ1-1; D uncertain. V lost 2 bases, J lost 4 bases, and 15 bases lay in between. This CDR3 has 15 residues. The V gene's germline CDR1 is SGHRS and CDR2 YFSETQ.

CDR3 in amino acids: CASSPSRDRVASYTF. The CDR3, as DNA: TGCGCCAGCAGCCCGTCCCGGGACAGGGTGGCAAGCTACACCTTC. This chain links TRBV5-1 with TRBJ1-2, with 9 bases identical to TRBD1. The V segment lost 4 bases and the J segment 9 bases; nucleotides outside the gene matches: 13. CDR3 length: 15 amino acids. Germline CDR1 and CDR2: SGHRS and YFSETQ.

This chain joins TRBV7-9 and TRBJ1-2, with 8 bases identical to TRBD1. The CDR3 totals 13 residues. J gave up 6 bases and V 8 bases, and 8 bases lay outside the gene matches. Germline CDR1 is SEHNR and CDR2 is FQNEAQ (reference sequence). The CDR3, as DNA: TGTGCCAGCCGACCAGGGGGCGCGGATGGCTACACCTTC. Translated: CASRPGGADGYTF.

The chain joins TRBV28 to TRBJ2-1; 10 bases line up with TRBD2. The CDR3 spans 17 residues. J gave up 5 bases and V 4 bases, and 11 bases lay outside the gene matches. CDR1 and CDR2 (germline): MDHEN, SYDVKM. CDR3 loop: CASSSPPGAGGNNEQFF. The CDR3 nucleotides read TGTGCCAGCAGTTCCCCCCCAGGAGCGGGGGGGAACAATGAGCAGTTCTTC.

The CDR3 is CASSATGVYEQYF. In DNA, the CDR3 is TGTGCCAGCAGCGCAACAGGGGTCTACGAGCAGTACTTC. The chain links TRBV9 to TRBJ2-7, with 7 positions matching TRBD1. CDR3 length equals 13 residues. Trimming took 3 bases from V and 3 from J; bases not matched to a gene: 3. Germline values: CDR1 SGDLS, CDR2 YYNGEE.

The V gene is TRBV6-7, the J gene TRBJ2-1; 8 nucleotides agree with TRBD1. TRBV6-7 is assigned to the ORF class and has an uncertain function. With 1 base clipped from V and 6 bases from J, the junction kept 20 bases outside the gene matches. The CDR3 consists of 20 residues. CDR3 nucleotide sequence: TGTGCCAGCAGTTACTGGTCCGAGGGTGGTCCGGGACAGGAGTGCAATGAGCAGTTCTTC. Protein: CASSYWSEGGPGQECNEQFF.

The chain combines TRBV3-1 (or the pseudogene TRBV3-2) with TRBJ2-2; D unresolved. Trimming pared 5 bases from V and 5 bases from J, leaving 12 bases between. Germline V gene sequence: CDR1 LGHDT, CDR2 YNNKEL (reference sequence). This CDR3 contains 14 residues. The CDR3 loop is CASSSLTPTGELFF. CDR3 DNA sequence: TGTGCCAGCAGCTCGCTCACACCGACCGGGGAGCTGTTTTTT.

To note about this clone: Germline and junction disagree at one end, which may indicate a read error. The rearrangement uses TRBV5-5 and TRBJ2-1, with TRBD1 identical over 9 bases. The CDR3 has 18 residues. Germline CDR1 and CDR2: SGHKS and YYEKEE (reference sequence). CDR3 DNA sequence: TGTGCCAGCAGCCGAACCTTGACCGGGACAGGGTCCTTCAATGAGCAGTTCTTC. Its translation is CASSRTLTGTGSFNEQFF.

This clone was observed a single time. V usage is TRBV11-2 and J usage is TRBJ1-3; the D gene is possibly TRBD1 (5 bases). The CDR3 extends over 16 amino acids. V shed 4 bases and J shed 0 bases, with 13 bases lying between them. CDR1 and CDR2 (germline): SGHAT, FQNNGV. The DNA of the CDR3 is TGTGCCAGCAGCTCTCTAAGGGGTCCCTCTGGAAACACCATATATTTT. This codes for CASSSLRGPSGNTIYF.

This clone has a handful of counts. The chain has TRBV19 and TRBJ2-6, with D tentatively TRBD2 (5 bases). Germline CDR1 reads LNHDA; CDR2 reads SQIVND (reference sequence). This CDR3 region has 16 residues. Trimming removed 4 bases from V and 2 bases from J, with 12 bases in between. The CDR3 here is CASSTKWRTGANVLTF. CDR3 in DNA: TGTGCCAGTAGTACAAAATGGAGGACTGGGGCCAACGTCCTGACTTTC. The complete variable domain, with remaining parts taken from reference TRBV19 and TRBJ2-6, reads DGGITQSPKYLFRKEGQNVTLSCEQNLNHDAMYWYRQDPGQGLRLIYYSQIVNDFQKGDIAEGYSVSREKKESFPLTVTSAQKNPTAFYLCASSTKWRTGANVLTFGAGSRLTVL.

The V and J genes are TRBV4-2 and TRBJ2-2, with D possibly matching TRBD2 (6 bases). The CDR3 has 16 amino acids. Germline CDR1 reads LGHNA; CDR2 reads YNFKEQ. With 0 bases removed from V and 4 bases from J, the gap between germline ends came to 12 bases. DNA for the CDR3: TGTGCCAGCAGCCAAGAGGGGGGACTGAGCACCGGGGAGCTGTTTTTT. The encoded protein is CASSQEGGLSTGELFF.

This rearrangement joins TRBV2 to TRBJ2-3, with 9 bases lining up with TRBD2. Germline loops: CDR1 SNHLY, CDR2 FYNNEI. J was trimmed by 4 bases and V by 8 bases; bases with no gene match: 16. The CDR3 sequence is 17 residues long. The DNA for the CDR3 is TGTGCCAGCTACCGCATCGCCCTTAGCGGGGGCCCAGATACGCAGTATTTT. Protein sequence: CASYRIALSGGPDTQYF.

This chain links TRBV7-2 with TRBJ1-2; 10 nucleotides line up with TRBD1. J was trimmed by 0 bases and V by 5 bases; bases with no gene match: 6. Germline V CDR1 and CDR2: SGHTA, FQGNSA. The CDR3 sequence is 16 residues long. The DNA of the CDR3 is TGTGCCAGCAGCATAACCGGACAGGGGGCTAACTATGGCTACACCTTC. This sequence encodes CASSITGQGANYGYTF.

Comment on this clone: The sample contains more than one DNA sequence encoding this CDR3. The chain links TRBV5-1 to TRBJ1-5, with a tentative D call TRBD1 (6 bases). The CDR3 is 14 amino acids. V lost 4 bases and J 7 bases, leaving 15 bases between the germline ends. Germline loops: CDR1 SGHRS, CDR2 YFSETQ. The CDR3 spells CASSLGGGDQPQHF. The CDR3 region has the DNA TGCGCCAGCAGCCTAGGAGGGGGGGACCAGCCCCAGCATTTT. The complete variable domain, with remaining parts taken from reference TRBV5-1 and TRBJ1-5, reads KAGVTQTPRYLIKTRGQQVTLSCSPISGHRSVSWYQQTPGQGLQFLFEYFSETQRNKGNFPGRFSGRQFSNSRSEMNVSTLELGDSALYLCASSLGGGDQPQHFGDGTRLSIL.

This clone appeared a single time. This rearrangement joins TRBV3-1 (or the pseudogene TRBV3-2) to TRBJ2-3; D may be TRBD2 (6 bases). This CDR3 is 17 amino acids long. The V gene lost 3 bases and the J gene lost 4 bases, with 20 bases spanning the gap. Germline V gene lookup returns CDR1 LGHDT and CDR2 YNNKEL (reference sequence). The CDR3 DNA reads as TGTGCCAGCAGCCACCACCCACTCGGGGGACCCTCAGATACGCAGTATTTT. This translates into CASSHHPLGGPSDTQYF.

A single count supports this clone. This chain links TRBV24-1 with TRBJ2-2; 8 positions match TRBD1. Germline V gives CDR1 KGHDR, CDR2 SFDVKD. The CDR3 has 14 residues. The J segment lost 5 bases and the V segment lost 7 bases, leaving 5 bases of the junction unmatched. Here the CDR3 reads CATRQGAATGELFF. The CDR3 DNA reads as TGTGCCACCAGGCAGGGGGCCGCAACCGGGGAGCTGTTTTTT.

This chain links TRBV29-1 with TRBJ1-2, with 8 bases that match TRBD1. Germline loops: CDR1 SQVTM, CDR2 ANQGSEA. The V gene end was trimmed by 5 bases and the J gene end by 3 bases; junction bases not matched to a gene: 5. This CDR3 has 13 amino acids. Here the CDR3 DNA reads TGCAGCGTTACCTCAGGGGGCCACTATGGCTACACCTTC. This sequence encodes CSVTSGGHYGYTF.

This chain uses TRBV6-6 with TRBJ1-2; tentatively, D is TRBD1 (6 bases). The germline gives CDR1 MNHNY, CDR2 SVGAGI (reference sequence). The CDR3 is 16 amino acids. V was shortened by 2 bases and J by 7 bases, with 20 bases between the two germline ends. CDR3 amino acids: CASSYQGRVGKGGYTF. As DNA, the CDR3 is TGTGCCAGCAGTTACCAGGGGAGGGTAGGCAAAGGTGGCTACACCTTC.

The gene calls are TRBV2 and TRBJ1-1; TRBD1 matches 7 bases. J gave up 0 bases and V 2 bases, and 3 bases lay outside the gene matches. Germline CDR1 is SNHLY and CDR2 is FYNNEI. This CDR3 comprises 15 residues. CDR3 in DNA: TGTGCCAGCAGTGAATGGGACAGTCTGAACACTGAAGCTTTCTTT. Protein: CASSEWDSLNTEAFF.

For this clone: The sample has other DNA sequences that encode this CDR3 too. The chain has TRBV5-1 and TRBJ1-5, with 9 nucleotides matching TRBD1. V dropped 4 bases and J dropped 6; count of bases not matched to a gene: 5. CDR1 is SGHRS and CDR2 is YFSETQ in the germline V gene. The CDR3 extends over 14 amino acids. CDR3 DNA sequence: TGCGCCAGCAGCCCGGGACAGGGCGGTCAGCCCCAGCATTTT. As protein: CASSPGQGGQPQHF.

This clone was seen a handful of times. V usage is TRBV6-5 and J usage is TRBJ1-2; no clear D. This CDR3 contains 12 residues. V was cut by 5 bases and J by 6 bases, with 10 bases left in between. The germline V gene encodes CDR1 MNHEY and CDR2 SVGAGI. As DNA, the CDR3 is TGTGCCAGCAGTCCGAGGCTGCATGGCTACACCTTC. This translates into CASSPRLHGYTF.

V is TRBV25-1 and J is TRBJ1-6; possibly TRBD1 for D (6 bases). There are 14 residues in the CDR3. Germline CDR1 is MGHDK and CDR2 is SYGVNS. Trimming left V 6 bases short and J 2 bases short, with 8 bases between. Here the CDR3 DNA reads TGTGCCAGCAGCAGGGGTACCTATAATTCACCCCTCCACTTT. As protein: CASSRGTYNSPLHF.

The chain carries TRBV6-5 and TRBJ1-1; no firm D call. The germline V and J ends were trimmed by 1 base and 5 bases, with 11 bases remaining between them. The CDR3 runs to 14 residues. Germline CDR1 is MNHEY and CDR2 is SVGAGI. The CDR3 loop reads CASSYFEDETEAFF. The CDR3 DNA sequence: TGTGCCAGCAGTTACTTCGAAGATGAGACTGAAGCTTTCTTT.